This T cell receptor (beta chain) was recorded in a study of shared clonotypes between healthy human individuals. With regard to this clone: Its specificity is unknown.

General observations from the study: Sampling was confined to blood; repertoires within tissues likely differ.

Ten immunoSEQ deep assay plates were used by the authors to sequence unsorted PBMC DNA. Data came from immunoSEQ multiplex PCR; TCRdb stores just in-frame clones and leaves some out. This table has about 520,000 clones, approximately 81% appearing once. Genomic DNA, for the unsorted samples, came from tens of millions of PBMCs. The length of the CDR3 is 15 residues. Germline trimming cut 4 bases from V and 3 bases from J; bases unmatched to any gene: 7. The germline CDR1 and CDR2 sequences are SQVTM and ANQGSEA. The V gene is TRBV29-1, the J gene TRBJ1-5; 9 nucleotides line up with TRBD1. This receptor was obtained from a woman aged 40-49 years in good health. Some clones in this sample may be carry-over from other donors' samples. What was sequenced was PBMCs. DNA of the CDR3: TGCAGCGTTGGTATTACAGGGGGCAACAATCAGCCCCAGCATTTT. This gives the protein CSVGITGGNNQPQHF.